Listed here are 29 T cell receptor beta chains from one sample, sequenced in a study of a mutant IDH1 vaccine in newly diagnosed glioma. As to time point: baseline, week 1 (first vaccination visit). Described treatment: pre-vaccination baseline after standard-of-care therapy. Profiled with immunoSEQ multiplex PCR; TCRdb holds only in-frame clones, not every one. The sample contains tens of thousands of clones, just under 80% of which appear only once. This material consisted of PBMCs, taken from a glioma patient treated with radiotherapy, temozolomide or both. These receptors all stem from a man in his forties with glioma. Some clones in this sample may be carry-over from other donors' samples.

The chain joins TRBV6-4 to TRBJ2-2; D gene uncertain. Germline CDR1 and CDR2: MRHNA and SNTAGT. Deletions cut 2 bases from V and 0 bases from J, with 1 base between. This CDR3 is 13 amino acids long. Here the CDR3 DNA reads TGTGCCAGCAGTGACACGAACACCGGGGAGCTGTTTTTT. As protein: CASSDTNTGELFF.

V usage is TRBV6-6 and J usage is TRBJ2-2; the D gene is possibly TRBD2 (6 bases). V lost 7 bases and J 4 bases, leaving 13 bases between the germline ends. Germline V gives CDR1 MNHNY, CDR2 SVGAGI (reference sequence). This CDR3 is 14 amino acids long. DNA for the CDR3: TGTGCCAGCAAAACCCGGGGGAGCACCGGGGAGCTGTTTTTT. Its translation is CASKTRGSTGELFF.

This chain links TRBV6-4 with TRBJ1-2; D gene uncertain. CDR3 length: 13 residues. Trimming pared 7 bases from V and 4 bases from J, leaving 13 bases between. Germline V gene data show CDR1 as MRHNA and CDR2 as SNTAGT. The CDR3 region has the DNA TGTGCCAGCACCCGAGGACTAGGCTATGGCTACACCTTC. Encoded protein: CASTRGLGYGYTF.

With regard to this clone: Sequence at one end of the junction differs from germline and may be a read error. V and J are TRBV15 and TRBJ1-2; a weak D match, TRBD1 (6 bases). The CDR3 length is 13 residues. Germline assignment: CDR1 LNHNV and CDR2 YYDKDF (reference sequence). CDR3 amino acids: CATSGDRTDGYTF. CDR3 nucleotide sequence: TGTGCCACCAGCGGAGACAGGACGGACGGCTACACCTTC.

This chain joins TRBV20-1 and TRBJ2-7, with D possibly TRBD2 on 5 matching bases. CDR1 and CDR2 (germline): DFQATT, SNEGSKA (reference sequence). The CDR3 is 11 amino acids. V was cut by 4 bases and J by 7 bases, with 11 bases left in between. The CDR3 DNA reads TGCAGTGCTACTAGCTCGGGTGAGCAGTACTTC. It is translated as CSATSSGEQYF.

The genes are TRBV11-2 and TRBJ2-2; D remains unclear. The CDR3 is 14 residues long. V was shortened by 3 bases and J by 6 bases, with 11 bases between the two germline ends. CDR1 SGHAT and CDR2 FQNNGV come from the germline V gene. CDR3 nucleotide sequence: TGTGCCAGCAGCTTCGGAGTGGGGTCCGGGGAGCTGTTTTTT. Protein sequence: CASSFGVGSGELFF.

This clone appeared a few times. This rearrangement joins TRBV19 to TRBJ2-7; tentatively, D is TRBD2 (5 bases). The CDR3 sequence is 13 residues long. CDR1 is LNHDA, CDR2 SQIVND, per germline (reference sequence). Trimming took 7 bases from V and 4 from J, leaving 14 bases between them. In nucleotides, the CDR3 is TGTGCCAGTAAACCACGCCGGGGTTACGAGCAGTACTTC. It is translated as CASKPRRGYEQYF. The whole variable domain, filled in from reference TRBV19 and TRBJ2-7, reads DGGITQSPKYLFRKEGQNVTLSCEQNLNHDAMYWYRQDPGQGLRLIYYSQIVNDFQKGDIAEGYSVSREKKESFPLTVTSAQKNPTAFYLCASKPRRGYEQYFGPGTRLTVT.

The CDR3: CASRDRLARITGELFF. CDR3 nucleotides: TGTGCCAGCAGGGACAGGCTTGCTCGAATCACCGGGGAGCTGTTTTTT. The rearrangement joins TRBV2 to TRBJ2-2, with 7 nucleotides matching TRBD1. Germline CDR1 and CDR2: SNHLY and FYNNEI. V trimming: 6 bases; J trimming: 4 bases; junction bases outside the gene matches: 11. The CDR3 extends over 16 amino acids.

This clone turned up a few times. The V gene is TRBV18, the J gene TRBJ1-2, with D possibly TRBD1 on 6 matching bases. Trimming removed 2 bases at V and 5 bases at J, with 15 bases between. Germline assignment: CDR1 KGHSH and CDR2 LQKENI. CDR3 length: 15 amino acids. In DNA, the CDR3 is TGTGCCAGCTCACCATCAGGGGTCGTAGGTTATGGCTACACCTTC. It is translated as CASSPSGVVGYGYTF.

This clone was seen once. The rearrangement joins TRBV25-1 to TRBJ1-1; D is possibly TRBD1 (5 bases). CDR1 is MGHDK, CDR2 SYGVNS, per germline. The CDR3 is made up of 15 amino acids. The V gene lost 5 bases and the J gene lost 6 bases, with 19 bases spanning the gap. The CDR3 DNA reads TGTGCCAGCAGTCCCGGGACTAAATTTGTATCTGAAGCTTTCTTT. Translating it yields CASSPGTKFVSEAFF.

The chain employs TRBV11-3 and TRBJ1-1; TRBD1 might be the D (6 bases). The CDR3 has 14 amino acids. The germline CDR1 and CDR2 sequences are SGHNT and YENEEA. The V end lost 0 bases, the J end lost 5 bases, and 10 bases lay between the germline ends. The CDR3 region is CASSLDRGDTEAFF. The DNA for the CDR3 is TGTGCCAGCAGCTTAGACAGGGGAGATACTGAAGCTTTCTTT.

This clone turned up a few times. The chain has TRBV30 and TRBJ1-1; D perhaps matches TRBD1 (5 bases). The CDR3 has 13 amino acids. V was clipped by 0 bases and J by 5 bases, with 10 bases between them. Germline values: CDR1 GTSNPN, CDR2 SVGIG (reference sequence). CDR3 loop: CAWSVQGWTEAFF. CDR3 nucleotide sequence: TGTGCCTGGAGTGTGCAGGGATGGACTGAAGCTTTCTTT.

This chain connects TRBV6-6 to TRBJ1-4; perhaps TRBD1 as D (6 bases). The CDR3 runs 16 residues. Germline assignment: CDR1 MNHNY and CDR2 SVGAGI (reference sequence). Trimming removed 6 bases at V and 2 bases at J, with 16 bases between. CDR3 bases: TGTGCCAGCAGAGACGGGAGGGGGGCGACTAATGAAAAACTGTTTTTT. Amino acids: CASRDGRGATNEKLFF.

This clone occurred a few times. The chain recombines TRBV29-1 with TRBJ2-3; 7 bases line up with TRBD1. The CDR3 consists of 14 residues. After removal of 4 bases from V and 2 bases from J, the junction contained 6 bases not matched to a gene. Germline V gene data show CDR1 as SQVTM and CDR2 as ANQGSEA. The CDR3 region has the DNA TGCAGCGTTGGCCCGGGACAGACCACAGATACGCAGTATTTT. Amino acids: CSVGPGQTTDTQYF.

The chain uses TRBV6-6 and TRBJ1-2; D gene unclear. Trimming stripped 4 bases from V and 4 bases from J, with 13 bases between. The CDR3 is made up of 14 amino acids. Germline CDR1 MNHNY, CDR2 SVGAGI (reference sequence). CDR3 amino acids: CASSSPEGLYGYTF. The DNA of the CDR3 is TGTGCCAGCAGTTCCCCCGAAGGGCTCTATGGCTACACCTTC.

In nucleotides, the CDR3 is TGTGCCTGGAGTGTATTAGGGGGCCTGGGGGGCCAGTACTTC. Translated, it gives CAWSVLGGLGGQYF. The rearrangement uses TRBV30 and TRBJ2-5; D might be TRBD1 (7 bases). In germline, CDR1 is GTSNPN, CDR2 SVGIG (reference sequence). V lost 0 bases and J lost 10, with 18 bases in between. The CDR3 loop spans 14 amino acids.

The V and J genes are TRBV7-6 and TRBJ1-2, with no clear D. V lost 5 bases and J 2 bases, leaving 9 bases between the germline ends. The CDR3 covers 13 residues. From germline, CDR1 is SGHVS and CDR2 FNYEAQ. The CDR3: CASSADQNYGYTF. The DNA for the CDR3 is TGTGCCAGCAGCGCTGATCAGAACTATGGCTACACCTTC.

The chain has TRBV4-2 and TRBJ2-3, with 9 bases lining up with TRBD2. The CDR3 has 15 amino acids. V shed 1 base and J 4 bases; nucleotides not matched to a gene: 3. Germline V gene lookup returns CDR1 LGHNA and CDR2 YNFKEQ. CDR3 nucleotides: TGTGCCAGCAGCCAAGTCGGCGGGGGGGCAGATACGCAGTATTTT. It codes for CASSQVGGGADTQYF.

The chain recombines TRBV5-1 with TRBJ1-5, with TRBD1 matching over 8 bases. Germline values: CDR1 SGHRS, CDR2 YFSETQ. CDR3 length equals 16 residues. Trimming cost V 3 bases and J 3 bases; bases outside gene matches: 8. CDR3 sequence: CASSSGTGGVNQPQHF. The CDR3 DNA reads TGCGCCAGCAGCTCAGGGACAGGAGGCGTCAATCAGCCCCAGCATTTT.

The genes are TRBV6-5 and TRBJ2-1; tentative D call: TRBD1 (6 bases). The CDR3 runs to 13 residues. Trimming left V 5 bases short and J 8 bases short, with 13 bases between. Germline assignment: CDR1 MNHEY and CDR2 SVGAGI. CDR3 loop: CASSPGRGYEQFF. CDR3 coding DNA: TGTGCCAGCAGTCCCGGCAGGGGCTATGAGCAGTTCTTC.

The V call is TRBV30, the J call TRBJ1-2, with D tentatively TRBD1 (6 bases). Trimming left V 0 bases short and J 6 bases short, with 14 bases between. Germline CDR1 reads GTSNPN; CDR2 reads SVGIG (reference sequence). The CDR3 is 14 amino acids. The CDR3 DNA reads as TGTGCCTGGAGTGTACTCGTACAGGGACATGGCTACACCTTC. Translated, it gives CAWSVLVQGHGYTF.

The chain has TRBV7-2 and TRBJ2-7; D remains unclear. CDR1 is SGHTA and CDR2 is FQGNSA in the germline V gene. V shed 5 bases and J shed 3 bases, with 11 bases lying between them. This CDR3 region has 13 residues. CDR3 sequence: CASSHDRYYEQYF. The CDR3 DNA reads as TGTGCCAGCAGCCACGACCGGTACTACGAGCAGTACTTC.

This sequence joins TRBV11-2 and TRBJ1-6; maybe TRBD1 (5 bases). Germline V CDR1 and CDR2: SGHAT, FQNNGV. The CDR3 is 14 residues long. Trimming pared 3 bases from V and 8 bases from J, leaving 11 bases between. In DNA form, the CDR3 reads TGTGCCAGCAGCTTTATTTTAGGGGATTCACCCCTCCACTTT. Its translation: CASSFILGDSPLHF.

CDR3 residues: CASSKSSGGASDTQYF. As DNA, the CDR3 is TGCGCCAGCAGCAAATCTAGCGGGGGGGCTTCAGATACGCAGTATTTT. This sequence joins TRBV5-1 and TRBJ2-3; 12 positions match TRBD2. With V trimmed by 4 bases and J by 4 bases, 7 bases remained unmatched. Germline V gives CDR1 SGHRS, CDR2 YFSETQ. The CDR3 runs 16 residues.

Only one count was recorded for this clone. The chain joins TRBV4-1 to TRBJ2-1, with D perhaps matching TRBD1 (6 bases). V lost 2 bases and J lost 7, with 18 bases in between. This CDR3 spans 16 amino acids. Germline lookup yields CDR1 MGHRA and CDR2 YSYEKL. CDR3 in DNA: TGCGCCAGCAGCCAACTTACCGGGACAAGTACAAATGAGCAGTTCTTC. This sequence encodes CASSQLTGTSTNEQFF.

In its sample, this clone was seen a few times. The CDR3 sequence is CAISGIWGETEAFF. The DNA of the CDR3 is TGTGCCATCAGTGGCATTTGGGGGGAAACTGAAGCTTTCTTT. The chain carries TRBV10-3 and TRBJ1-1; possibly TRBD1 for D (5 bases). Trimming stripped 4 bases from V and 5 bases from J, with 14 bases between. Looked up from germline, CDR1 is ENHRY and CDR2 is SYGVKD. The CDR3 runs 14 residues.

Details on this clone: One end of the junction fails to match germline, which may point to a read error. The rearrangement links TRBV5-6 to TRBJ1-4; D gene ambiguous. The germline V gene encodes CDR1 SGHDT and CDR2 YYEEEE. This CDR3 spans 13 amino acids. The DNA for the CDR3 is TGTGCCAGCAGCTTGGTACGGCACGGGCTTATTGTTTTT. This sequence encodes CASSLVRHGLIVF.

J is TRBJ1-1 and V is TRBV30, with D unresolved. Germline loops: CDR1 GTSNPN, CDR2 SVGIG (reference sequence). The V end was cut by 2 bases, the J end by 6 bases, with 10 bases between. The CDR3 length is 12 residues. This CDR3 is CAWSTTRAEAFF. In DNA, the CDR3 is TGTGCCTGGAGTACGACCCGGGCTGAAGCTTTCTTT.

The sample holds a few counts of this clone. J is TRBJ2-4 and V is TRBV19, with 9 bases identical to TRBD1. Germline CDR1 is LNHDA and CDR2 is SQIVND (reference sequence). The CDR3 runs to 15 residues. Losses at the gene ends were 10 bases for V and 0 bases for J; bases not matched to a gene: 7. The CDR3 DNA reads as TGTGCCACCGAGGACAGGGGTCTAGCCAAAAACATTCAGTACTTC. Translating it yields CATEDRGLAKNIQYF.